This entry features one T cell receptor beta chain sequence. Sequencing used immunoSEQ multiplex PCR; TCRdb keeps in-frame clones, though not all of them. The data hold 45,000 to 65,000 clones, with 94% observed a single time. This sample stems from a study of technical replicates of blood from a handful of donors. The CDR3 has 13 amino acids. Germline V gives CDR1 ENHRY, CDR2 SYGVKD. V lost 6 bases to trimming and J lost 5 bases, with 14 bases between them. This TCR derives from a human donor in good health. The chain combines TRBV10-3 with TRBJ2-7, with D tentatively TRBD2 (7 bases). Material for sequencing was T cells isolated from PBMCs. CDR3 in DNA: TGTGCCATCAGGGGGAGAGGGGGGGACGAGCAGTACTTC. It is translated as CAIRGRGGDEQYF.